This TCR beta chain emerged from a study of shared clonotypes between healthy human individuals. Trimming stripped 3 bases from V and 0 bases from J, with 8 bases between. This CDR3 is built from 14 residues. CDR1 and CDR2 (germline): MNHEY, SMNVEV (reference sequence). Worth noting for this clone: What it binds is not known.

Notes on the study in general: Sampling covered nothing but blood. Tissue TCR repertoires likely differ from those found in blood. Among donors, sharing of clonotypes was expected to be affected by sequencing depth. The genetic and exposure-history diversity represented was limited by few donors.

It was across several immunoSEQ plates that each subset's genomic DNA was evenly split. Data came from immunoSEQ multiplex PCR; TCRdb stores just in-frame clones and leaves some out. Here the sample spans over a million clones, about 98.5% being singletons. Input material: naive CD4+ T cells sorted from blood. Subset denoted: CD45RA+ positively selected. The clonotype comes from a man younger than 40 in good health. V gene TRBV27 combines with J gene TRBJ1-1; D unresolved. The chain's CDR3 is CASSFGGVNTEAFF. The DNA of the CDR3 is TGTGCCAGCAGTTTTGGAGGAGTGAACACTGAAGCTTTCTTT.